What follows are 23 T cell receptor beta chains derived from one specimen sequenced in a study of blood T cell repertoires in COVID-19. Here immunoSEQ multiplex PCR was the method, and the copy in TCRdb shows in-frame clones only, minus some. The data hold 250,000 to 300,000 clones, with roughly 90% observed a single time. The sample taken for sequencing was peripheral blood. Every receptor here comes from a woman aged 50 to 65 who had recovered from COVID-19.

The rearrangement joins TRBV15 to TRBJ2-1, with 8 bases fitting TRBD2. The germline gives CDR1 LNHNV, CDR2 YYDKDF (reference sequence). Unmatched junction bases numbered 15, after V lost 1 base and J lost 4 bases. The CDR3 has 19 residues. As DNA, the CDR3 is TGTGCCACCAGCAGAGGGGCCCAGGACAGCCAGCGGGAGTACAATGAGCAGTTCTTC. It is translated as CATSRGAQDSQREYNEQFF.

The gene calls are TRBV24-1 and TRBJ1-5, with TRBD1 identical over 7 bases. The germline V gene has CDR1 KGHDR and CDR2 SFDVKD. Losses at the gene ends were 6 bases for V and 2 bases for J; bases not matched to a gene: 0. The CDR3 is made up of 13 amino acids. For the CDR3, the DNA is TGTGCCACCAGTACAGGGGGCAATCAGCCCCAGCATTTT. It encodes CATSTGGNQPQHF.

The chain uses TRBV9 and TRBJ1-2; 8 bases align to TRBD1. V lost 7 bases, J lost 4 bases, and 6 bases stayed unmatched. CDR1 and CDR2 from the germline V gene are SGDLS and YYNGEE. This CDR3 is built from 13 residues. CDR3 nucleotide sequence: TGTGCCAGCGCTCAGGGGGCGGGCTATGGCTACACCTTC. This gives the protein CASAQGAGYGYTF. Complete variable domain (other parts from reference TRBV9 and TRBJ1-2): DSGVTQTPKHLITATGQRVTLRCSPRSGDLSVYWYQQSLDQGLQFLIQYYNGEERAKGNILERFSAQQFPDLHSELNLSSLELGDSALYFCASAQGAGYGYTFGSGTRLTVV.

The rearrangement links TRBV4-1 to TRBJ1-2; TRBD1 is a possible D gene (6 bases). The CDR3 length is 14 residues. The V end lost 3 bases, the J end lost 6 bases, and 14 bases lay between the germline ends. Germline CDR1 MGHRA, CDR2 YSYEKL. The CDR3 DNA is TGCGCCAGCAGCCAGGGGGCGCGGACAGATGGCTACACCTTC. It yields the protein CASSQGARTDGYTF.

The chain is built from TRBV5-6 and TRBJ1-2, with TRBD1 identical over 7 bases. This CDR3 comprises 14 residues. V lost 5 bases and J lost 5; bases outside the gene matches: 9. CDR1 and CDR2 from the germline V gene are SGHDT and YYEEEE. The CDR3 region has the DNA TGTGCCAGCAGAACAGGGGCTCCCAAATATGGCTACACCTTC. Translating gives CASRTGAPKYGYTF.

As DNA, the CDR3 is TGTGCCAGCAGCCAAGATGGGACAGGGCATCAGCCCCAGCATTTT. Translated, it gives CASSQDGTGHQPQHF. The chain carries TRBV4-2 and TRBJ1-5; 9 nucleotides align to TRBD1. J gave up 5 bases and V 0 bases, and 2 bases lay outside the gene matches. In germline, CDR1 is LGHNA, CDR2 YNFKEQ. The CDR3 has 15 residues.

This chain joins TRBV27 and TRBJ1-1; D is perhaps TRBD1 (5 bases). Trimming pared 3 bases from V and 7 bases from J, leaving 18 bases between. The CDR3 sequence is 15 residues long. Germline CDR1 and CDR2: MNHEY and SMNVEV (reference sequence). CDR3: CASSFSRGRVDEAFF. The CDR3 DNA reads as TGTGCCAGCAGTTTTTCTCGAGGCAGGGTGGATGAAGCTTTCTTT.

This sequence joins TRBV4-1 and TRBJ2-7; the D gene is possibly TRBD1 (6 bases). Trimming removed 1 base from V and 1 base from J, with 17 bases in between. Germline loops: CDR1 MGHRA, CDR2 YSYEKL. This CDR3 region has 17 residues. In DNA, the CDR3 is TGCGCCAGCAGCCAAGTTCCGGGGACAACCCTTTCCTACGAGCAGTACTTC. The encoded protein is CASSQVPGTTLSYEQYF.

J is TRBJ2-3 and V is TRBV4-2; possibly TRBD1 for D (6 bases). Germline CDR1 is LGHNA and CDR2 is YNFKEQ. CDR3 length equals 16 residues. V lost 2 bases and J lost 0, with 12 bases in between. The CDR3 DNA follows: TGTGCCAGCAGCCAACGGACAGTAACTAGCACAGATACGCAGTATTTT. It translates to CASSQRTVTSTDTQYF.

This chain links TRBV30 with TRBJ1-6, with D uncertain. The CDR3 has 12 residues. Deletions cut 4 bases from V and 8 bases from J, with 9 bases between. Germline lookup yields CDR1 GTSNPN and CDR2 SVGIG (reference sequence). CDR3 residues: CAWTLLDSPLHF. The CDR3 DNA follows: TGTGCCTGGACTCTCCTCGATTCACCCCTCCACTTT.

This clone has just a few counts. The CDR3 sequence is CSASTSGRAIGTDTQYF. The CDR3 bases are TGCAGTGCAAGTACTAGCGGGAGGGCCATCGGCACAGATACGCAGTATTTT. This chain joins TRBV20-1 and TRBJ2-3; 13 positions agree with TRBD2. The germline V gene encodes CDR1 DFQATT and CDR2 SNEGSKA (reference sequence). The junction had 10 bases not matched to a gene; V was cut back by 6 bases and J by 1 base. CDR3 length: 17 residues.

The chain is built from TRBV6-5 and TRBJ2-5; maybe TRBD2 (7 bases). The CDR3 runs to 13 residues. The V end was cut by 8 bases, the J end by 5 bases, with 15 bases between. In germline, CDR1 is MNHEY, CDR2 SVGAGI. The CDR3 sequence is CASRLRGRETQYF. The CDR3 DNA reads as TGTGCCAGCCGCCTGCGGGGGCGGGAGACCCAGTACTTC.

This clone was detected a few times. V is TRBV2 and J is TRBJ1-3; TRBD1 aligns across 8 bases. Trimming cost V 3 bases and J 0 bases; bases outside gene matches: 4. There are 16 residues in the CDR3. Germline assignment: CDR1 SNHLY and CDR2 FYNNEI. Here the CDR3 DNA reads TGTGCCAGCAGTGAGACAGGGGATTCCTCTGGAAACACCATATATTTT. Protein product: CASSETGDSSGNTIYF.

The chain couples TRBV25-1 to TRBJ1-6; 8 bases fit TRBD1. The CDR3 runs 14 residues. Per germline, CDR1 MGHDK and CDR2 SYGVNS. The junction had 8 bases not matched to a gene; V was cut back by 6 bases and J by 10 bases. In DNA form, the CDR3 reads TGTGCCAGCAGCCACAGGGGGTATGAATCACCCCTCCACTTT. It codes for CASSHRGYESPLHF. Supplemented by reference TRBV25-1 and TRBJ1-6, the full variable domain reads EADIYQTPRYLVIGTGKKITLECSQTMGHDKMYWYQQDPGMELHLIHYSYGVNSTEKGDLSSESTVSRIRTEHFPLTLESARPSHTSQYLCASSHRGYESPLHFGNGTRLTVT.

The chain employs TRBV2 and TRBJ2-6; D ambiguous. From germline, CDR1 is SNHLY and CDR2 FYNNEI. This CDR3 region has 17 residues. Between the trimmed V and J ends, which lost 2 bases and 0 bases, there was a span of 11 bases. This CDR3 reads CASSEWAPRSGANVLTF. The CDR3 DNA follows: TGTGCCAGCAGTGAATGGGCACCCCGCTCTGGGGCCAACGTCCTGACTTTC.

This sequence joins TRBV18 and TRBJ2-5, with D perhaps matching TRBD2 (5 bases). Germline V gene data show CDR1 as KGHSH and CDR2 as LQKENI. This CDR3 comprises 15 residues. The ends were cut back, 1 base at V and 2 bases at J, with 11 bases in the middle. CDR3: CASSPREGKQETQYF. CDR3 in DNA: TGTGCCAGCTCACCACGAGAGGGAAAACAAGAGACCCAGTACTTC.

The J gene is TRBJ2-3, the V gene TRBV6-1; TRBD2 might be the D (6 bases). The CDR3 is made up of 16 amino acids. Germline assignment: CDR1 MNHNS and CDR2 SASEGT. Trimming stripped 2 bases from V and 0 bases from J, with 12 bases between. This CDR3 is CASSELLAPSTDTQYF. Here the CDR3 DNA reads TGTGCCAGCAGTGAACTCCTAGCGCCTAGCACAGATACGCAGTATTTT.

V usage is TRBV7-2 and J usage is TRBJ1-1; the D gene is possibly TRBD1 (6 bases). Trimming took off 5 bases at V and 4 bases at J, with 14 bases between the two ends. Germline-derived CDR1 and CDR2 are SGHTA and FQGNSA. The CDR3 loop spans 14 amino acids. CDR3 loop: CASSGVLGGTEAFF. The CDR3 bases are TGTGCCAGCAGCGGGGTCCTAGGGGGCACTGAAGCTTTCTTT. Full variable domain (outside the CDR3, taken from reference TRBV7-2 and TRBJ1-1): GAGVSQSPSNKVTEKGKDVELRCDPISGHTALYWYRQSLGQGLEFLIYFQGNSAPDKSGLPSDRFSAERTGGSVSTLTIQRTQQEDSAVYLCASSGVLGGTEAFFGQGTRLTVV.

This chain joins TRBV6-4 and TRBJ2-3; 7 nucleotides match TRBD2. The CDR3 is 15 amino acids. V lost 0 bases, J lost 1 base, and 1 base stayed unmatched. Looked up from germline, CDR1 is MRHNA and CDR2 is SNTAGT. The CDR3 sequence is CASSDSLAGTDTQYF. CDR3 nucleotide sequence: TGTGCCAGCAGTGACTCGCTAGCGGGCACAGATACGCAGTATTTT.

This rearrangement joins TRBV6-5 to TRBJ2-7; D is unresolved. This CDR3 has 14 amino acids. V was shortened by 0 bases and J by 0 bases, with 6 bases between the two germline ends. Germline assignment: CDR1 MNHEY and CDR2 SVGAGI. This chain's CDR3 is CASSYSAGSYEQYF. The DNA for the CDR3 is TGTGCCAGCAGTTACTCCGCAGGCTCCTACGAGCAGTACTTC.

V gene TRBV9 combines with J gene TRBJ2-4; D might be TRBD2 (6 bases). V lost 3 bases, J lost 6 bases, and 10 bases lay in between. Looked up from germline, CDR1 is SGDLS and CDR2 is YYNGEE. The CDR3 contains 13 residues. This CDR3 is CASSAGDGNIQYF. The CDR3 DNA reads as TGTGCCAGCAGCGCGGGGGACGGAAACATTCAGTACTTC.

The V call is TRBV2, the J call TRBJ2-1, with 7 bases that match TRBD2. V trimming: 7 bases; J trimming: 3 bases; junction bases outside the gene matches: 9. CDR3 length: 15 amino acids. CDR1 and CDR2 from the germline V gene are SNHLY and FYNNEI. Here the CDR3 reads CASKIAGFNYNEQFF. The CDR3 bases are TGTGCCAGCAAAATAGCGGGCTTCAACTACAATGAGCAGTTCTTC.

The CDR3 DNA sequence: TGTGCCAGCAGTACCCGAGGACAGGGCGGTCAGCCCCAGCATTTT. Amino acid sequence: CASSTRGQGGQPQHF. The chain links TRBV6-5 to TRBJ1-5; 8 bases line up with TRBD1. Germline lookup yields CDR1 MNHEY and CDR2 SVGAGI. The CDR3 contains 15 residues. Trimming cost V 5 bases and J 6 bases; bases outside gene matches: 9.